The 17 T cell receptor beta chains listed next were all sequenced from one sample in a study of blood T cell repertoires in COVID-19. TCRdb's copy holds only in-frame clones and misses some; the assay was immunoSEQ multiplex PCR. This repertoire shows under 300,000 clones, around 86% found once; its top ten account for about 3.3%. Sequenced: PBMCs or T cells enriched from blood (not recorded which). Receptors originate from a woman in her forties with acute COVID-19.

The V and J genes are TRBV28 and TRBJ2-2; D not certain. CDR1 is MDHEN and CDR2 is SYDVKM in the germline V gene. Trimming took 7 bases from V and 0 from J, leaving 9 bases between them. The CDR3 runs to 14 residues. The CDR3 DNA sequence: TGTGCCAGCAAGCGAGAGACGAACACCGGGGAGCTGTTTTTT. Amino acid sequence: CASKRETNTGELFF.

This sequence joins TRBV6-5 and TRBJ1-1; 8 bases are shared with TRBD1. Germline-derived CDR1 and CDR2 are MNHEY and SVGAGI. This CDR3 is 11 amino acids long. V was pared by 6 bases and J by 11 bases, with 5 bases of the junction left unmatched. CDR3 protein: CASREDRVAFF. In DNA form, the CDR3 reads TGTGCCAGCAGGGAGGACAGGGTTGCTTTCTTT.

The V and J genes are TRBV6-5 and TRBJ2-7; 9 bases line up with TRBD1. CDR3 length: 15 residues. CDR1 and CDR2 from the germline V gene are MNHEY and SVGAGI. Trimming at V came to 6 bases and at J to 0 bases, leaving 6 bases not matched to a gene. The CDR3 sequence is CASRGRDRVSYEQYF. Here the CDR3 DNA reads TGTGCCAGCAGGGGACGGGACAGGGTCTCCTACGAGCAGTACTTC.

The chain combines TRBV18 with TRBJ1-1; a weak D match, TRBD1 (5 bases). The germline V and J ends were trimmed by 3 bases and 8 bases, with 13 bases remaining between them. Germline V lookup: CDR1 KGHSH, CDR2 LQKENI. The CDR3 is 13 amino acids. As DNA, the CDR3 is TGTGCCAGCTCACCGAGGACAAGTGAGGAAGCTTTCTTT. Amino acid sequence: CASSPRTSEEAFF.

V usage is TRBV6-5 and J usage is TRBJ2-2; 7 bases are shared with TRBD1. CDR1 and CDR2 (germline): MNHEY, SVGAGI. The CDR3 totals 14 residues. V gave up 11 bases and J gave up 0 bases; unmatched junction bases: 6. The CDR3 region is CAAGGPANTGELFF. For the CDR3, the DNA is TGTGCCGCAGGGGGACCTGCGAACACCGGGGAGCTGTTTTTT.

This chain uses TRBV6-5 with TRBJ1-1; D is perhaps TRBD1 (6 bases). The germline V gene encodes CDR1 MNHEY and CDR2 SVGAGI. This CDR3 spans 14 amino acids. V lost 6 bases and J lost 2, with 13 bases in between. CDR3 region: CASSPGQFNTEAFF. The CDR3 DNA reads TGTGCCAGCAGCCCCGGACAGTTTAACACTGAAGCTTTCTTT.

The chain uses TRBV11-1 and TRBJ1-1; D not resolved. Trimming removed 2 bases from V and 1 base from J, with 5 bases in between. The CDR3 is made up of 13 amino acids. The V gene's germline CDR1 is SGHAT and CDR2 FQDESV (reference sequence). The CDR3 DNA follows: TGTGCCAGCAGCTTAAGACAGAACACTGAAGCTTTCTTT. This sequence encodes CASSLRQNTEAFF. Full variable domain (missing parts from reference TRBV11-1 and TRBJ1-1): EAEVAQSPRYKITEKSQAVAFWCDPISGHATLYWYRQILGQGPELLVQFQDESVVDDSQLPKDRFSAERLKGVDSTLKIQPAELGDSAMYLCASSLRQNTEAFFGQGTRLTVV.

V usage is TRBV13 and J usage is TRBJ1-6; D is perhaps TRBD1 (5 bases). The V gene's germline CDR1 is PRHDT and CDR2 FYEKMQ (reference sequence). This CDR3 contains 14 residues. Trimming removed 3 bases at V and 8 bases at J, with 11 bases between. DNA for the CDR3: TGTGCCAGCAGCTTCGGCCGGGGGGATTCACCCCTCCACTTT. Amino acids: CASSFGRGDSPLHF.

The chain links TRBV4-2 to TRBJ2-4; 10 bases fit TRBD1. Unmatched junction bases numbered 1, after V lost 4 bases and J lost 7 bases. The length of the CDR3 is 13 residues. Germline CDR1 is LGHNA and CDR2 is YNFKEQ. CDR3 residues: CASSLGQGNIQYF. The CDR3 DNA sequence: TGTGCCAGCAGCCTGGGACAGGGGAACATTCAGTACTTC.

Written as DNA, the CDR3 is TGCGCCAGCAGCTTCCGGGCTAGCGGGAGGGAGACTTACAATGAGCAGTTCTTC. It encodes CASSFRASGRETYNEQFF. The gene calls are TRBV5-1 and TRBJ2-1, with TRBD2 matching over 12 bases. V shed 2 bases, J shed 4 bases, and the junction held 10 bases outside the gene matches. The CDR3 runs 18 residues. The germline CDR1 and CDR2 sequences are SGHRS and YFSETQ.

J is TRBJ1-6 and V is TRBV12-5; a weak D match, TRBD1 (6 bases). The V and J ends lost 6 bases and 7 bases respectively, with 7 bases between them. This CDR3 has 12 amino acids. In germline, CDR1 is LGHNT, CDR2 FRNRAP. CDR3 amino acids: CASGQGNSPLHF. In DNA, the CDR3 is TGTGCTAGTGGGCAGGGGAATTCACCCCTCCACTTT.

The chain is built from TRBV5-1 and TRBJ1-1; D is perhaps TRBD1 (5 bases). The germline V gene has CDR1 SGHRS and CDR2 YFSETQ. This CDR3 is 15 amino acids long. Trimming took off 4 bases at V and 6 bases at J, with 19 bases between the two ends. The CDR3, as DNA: TGCGCCAGCAGCCTTGGGGCCGGAGCTGGGGCTGAAGCTTTCTTT. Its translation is CASSLGAGAGAEAFF.

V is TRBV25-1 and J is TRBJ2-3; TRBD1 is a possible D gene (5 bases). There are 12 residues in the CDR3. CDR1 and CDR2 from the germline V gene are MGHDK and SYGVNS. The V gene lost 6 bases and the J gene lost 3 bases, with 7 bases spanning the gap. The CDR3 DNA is TGTGCCAGCAGCCACAGGACAGATACGCAGTATTTT. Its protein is CASSHRTDTQYF.

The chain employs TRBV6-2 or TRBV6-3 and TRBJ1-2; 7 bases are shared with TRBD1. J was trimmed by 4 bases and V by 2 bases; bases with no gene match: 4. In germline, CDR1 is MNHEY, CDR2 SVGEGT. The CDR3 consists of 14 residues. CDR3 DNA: TGTGCCAGCAGTTACAAGGGGACAGTCTATGGCTACACCTTC. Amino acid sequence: CASSYKGTVYGYTF.

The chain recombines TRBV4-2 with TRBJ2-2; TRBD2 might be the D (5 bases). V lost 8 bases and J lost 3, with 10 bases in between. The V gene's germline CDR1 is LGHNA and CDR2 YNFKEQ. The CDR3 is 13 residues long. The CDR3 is CASARADTGELFF. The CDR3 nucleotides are TGTGCCAGCGCTCGAGCGGACACCGGGGAGCTGTTTTTT.

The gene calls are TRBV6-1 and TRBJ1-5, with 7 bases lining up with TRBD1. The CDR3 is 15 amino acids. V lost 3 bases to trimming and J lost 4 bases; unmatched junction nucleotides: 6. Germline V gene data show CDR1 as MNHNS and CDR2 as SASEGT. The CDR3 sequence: CASSDTAGGNQPQHF. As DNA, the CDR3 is TGTGCCAGCAGTGATACGGCAGGGGGGAATCAGCCCCAGCATTTT.

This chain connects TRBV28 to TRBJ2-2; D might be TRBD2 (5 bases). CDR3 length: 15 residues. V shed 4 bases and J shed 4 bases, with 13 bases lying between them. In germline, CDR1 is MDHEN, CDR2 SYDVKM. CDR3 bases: TGTGCCAGCAGTTCATGGACGGGAAGCACCGGGGAGCTGTTTTTT. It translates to CASSSWTGSTGELFF.